Below, 22 T cell receptor beta chains from the same sample are listed, as sequenced in a study of T-cell reconstitution after alpha-beta-depleted transplantation in children. Unique molecular identifiers were built into the TCRbeta library. One entry per CDR3 protein results from TCRdb running MiXCR on the PCR reads. The sample lists hundreds of thousands of distinct CDR3 sequences, about 17% occurring once. The input for sequencing was PBMCs, mostly from graft donor cells, taken 360 days after TCRalphabeta/CD19-depleted stem cell transplant. The receptors shown here come from a male patient aged 2-15 years who had a stem cell transplant for acute lymphoblastic leukemia, so the T cells may come from the graft donor.

CDR3 residues: CASSQDRRTLREKLFF. CDR3 in DNA: TGCGCCAGCAGCCAAGATAGGCGGACACTCCGAGAAAAACTGTTTTTT. V usage is TRBV4-3 and J usage is TRBJ1-4; the D gene is possibly TRBD1 (5 bases). The CDR3 has 16 residues. Trimming stripped 0 bases from V and 8 bases from J, with 16 bases between. Germline V lookup: CDR1 LGHNA, CDR2 YSLEER.

The rearrangement uses TRBV7-9 and TRBJ2-3, with D possibly being TRBD2 (6 bases). With 3 bases removed from V and 5 bases from J, the gap between germline ends came to 21 bases. Germline V gene lookup returns CDR1 SEHNR and CDR2 FQNEAQ (reference sequence). The CDR3 has 17 residues. CDR3 DNA: TGTGCCAGCAGCTTTACCGGACTACTGGTTCGTGGAGATACGCAGTATTTT. It yields the protein CASSFTGLLVRGDTQYF.

This clonotype appeared many times. The chain is built from TRBV12-3 or TRBV12-4 and TRBJ2-3, with D unclear. Trimming took off 1 base at V and 3 bases at J, with 5 bases between the two ends. The CDR3 length is 13 residues. The CDR3 DNA is TGTGCCAGCAGTTTAGGAGAGACAGATACGCAGTATTTT. The encoded protein is CASSLGETDTQYF.

This clonotype has a count of ten or more. The chain links TRBV4-2 to TRBJ2-7, with TRBD2 matching 8 bases. The CDR3 has 14 residues. V lost 5 bases and J lost 5; bases outside the gene matches: 8. Germline values: CDR1 LGHNA, CDR2 YNFKEQ. CDR3 loop: CASSYSTSADEQYF. The CDR3, as DNA: TGTGCCAGCAGCTACTCGACTAGCGCCGACGAGCAGTACTTC.

This clonotype was detected once. The junction does not match germline at one end; this may be a read error. This rearrangement joins TRBV6-2 or TRBV6-3 to TRBJ2-2; possible D gene TRBD2, 5 bases. The CDR3 loop spans 19 amino acids. In germline, CDR1 is MNHEY, CDR2 SVGEGT. The CDR3 loop is CANSSFGPLRERIAGELFF. The CDR3 DNA is TGTGCCAACAGTTCATTCGGCCCACTGAGGGAGCGGATCGCCGGGGAGCTGTTTTTT.

The chain links TRBV6-2 or TRBV6-3 to TRBJ2-1, with 8 positions matching TRBD1. CDR1 MNHEY and CDR2 SVGEGT come from the germline V gene. After removal of 7 bases from V and 8 bases from J, the junction contained 10 bases not matched to a gene. The CDR3 spans 14 residues. The CDR3 sequence is CASNLRTGLDEQFF. In nucleotides, the CDR3 is TGTGCCAGCAACCTGAGGACAGGGTTGGATGAGCAGTTCTTC.

The chain combines TRBV10-3 with TRBJ2-1; TRBD2 matches at 8 bases. Germline trimming cut 0 bases from V and 0 bases from J; bases unmatched to any gene: 4. Germline CDR1 ENHRY, CDR2 SYGVKD. The CDR3 length is 17 residues. The DNA of the CDR3 is TGTGCCATCAGTGAGTCCCTAAGCGGGAGCTCCTACAATGAGCAGTTCTTC. The encoded protein is CAISESLSGSSYNEQFF.

This clonotype occurred many times. The chain carries TRBV5-1 and TRBJ2-7; 8 nucleotides agree with TRBD2. Germline loops: CDR1 SGHRS, CDR2 YFSETQ. The CDR3 extends over 14 amino acids. V was clipped by 4 bases and J by 2 bases; unmatched bases: 5. The chain's CDR3 is CASSASGRAYEQYF. For the CDR3, the DNA is TGCGCCAGCAGCGCCAGCGGGAGAGCCTACGAGCAGTACTTC.

At least ten counts were recorded for this clonotype. V gene TRBV5-6 combines with J gene TRBJ2-7; D may be TRBD2 (5 bases). V was clipped by 6 bases and J by 5 bases, with 15 bases between them. Per germline, CDR1 SGHDT and CDR2 YYEEEE. The CDR3 contains 13 residues. This chain's CDR3 is CASTQVGVHEQYF. Here the CDR3 DNA reads TGTGCCAGCACCCAGGTCGGGGTCCACGAGCAGTACTTC.

This clonotype was detected a few times. The chain is built from TRBV9 and TRBJ2-1; D is perhaps TRBD1 or TRBD2 (5 bases each). Trimming removed 0 bases at V and 5 bases at J, with 12 bases between. The CDR3 is made up of 15 amino acids. Germline CDR1 and CDR2: SGDLS and YYNGEE. Written as DNA, the CDR3 is TGTGCCAGCAGCGTAGTCCCCAGGGAGAACAATGAGCAGTTCTTC. Its protein is CASSVVPRENNEQFF.

V and J are TRBV2 and TRBJ1-1; D is undetermined. The CDR3 runs to 15 residues. The germline V gene encodes CDR1 SNHLY and CDR2 FYNNEI. V dropped 4 bases and J dropped 8 bases, with 20 bases sitting between them. CDR3 DNA sequence: TGTGCCAGCAGTGCCGGGCAGCCGGGCAGCCCAGAAGCTTTCTTT. This sequence encodes CASSAGQPGSPEAFF. The full variable domain, rest sourced from reference TRBV2 and TRBJ1-1, is EPEVTQTPSHQVTQMGQEVILRCVPISNHLYFYWYRQILGQKVEFLVSFYNNEISEKSEIFDDQFSVERPDGSNFTLKIRSTKLEDSAMYFCASSAGQPGSPEAFFGQGTRLTVV.

The rearrangement joins TRBV20-1 to TRBJ2-7; 9 nucleotides line up with TRBD1. The CDR3 is made up of 12 amino acids. V lost 4 bases, J lost 5 bases, and 3 bases stayed unmatched. Germline V gene lookup returns CDR1 DFQATT and CDR2 SNEGSKA (reference sequence). The CDR3 protein is CSATGQGDEQYF. CDR3 DNA: TGCAGTGCTACGGGACAGGGAGACGAGCAGTACTTC.

This clonotype has only a few counts. This chain joins TRBV18 and TRBJ2-3; tentatively, D is TRBD2 (5 bases). Germline lookup yields CDR1 KGHSH and CDR2 LQKENI. The CDR3 covers 16 residues. The V end was cut by 2 bases, the J end by 2 bases, with 14 bases between. CDR3 DNA: TGTGCCAGCTCACCAGATAGGAGCGGAATCACAGATACGCAGTATTTT. It is translated as CASSPDRSGITDTQYF.

The chain uses TRBV28 and TRBJ1-1; D not resolved. The V end lost 7 bases, the J end lost 4 bases, and 10 bases lay between the germline ends. Germline V gives CDR1 MDHEN, CDR2 SYDVKM. The CDR3 covers 12 residues. The CDR3 is CASISYGTEAFF. CDR3 bases: TGTGCCAGCATCAGCTACGGCACTGAAGCTTTCTTT.

This clonotype was found a few times. The chain recombines TRBV7-2 with TRBJ2-7; a possible D gene is TRBD1 (5 bases). Germline lookup yields CDR1 SGHTA and CDR2 FQGNSA. The V and J ends lost 0 bases and 3 bases respectively, with 12 bases between them. This CDR3 has 15 residues. CDR3 coding DNA: TGTGCCAGCAGCTTAGCGTGGGGCGAGCTCTACGAGCAGTACTTC. Amino acid sequence: CASSLAWGELYEQYF.

The chain uses TRBV3-1 and TRBJ2-1; a weak D match, TRBD2 (6 bases). This CDR3 is built from 15 residues. V lost 4 bases to trimming and J lost 8 bases, with 18 bases between them. From germline, CDR1 is LGHDT and CDR2 YNNKEL (reference sequence). The CDR3 coding sequence is TGTGCCAGCAGCCGGAAGCCTTTAGCGGTCCATGAGCAGTTCTTC. This gives the protein CASSRKPLAVHEQFF.

This clonotype has ten or more counts. The J gene is TRBJ1-1, the V gene TRBV24-1; 7 bases line up with TRBD1. V lost 8 bases, J lost 11 bases, and 13 bases stayed unmatched. The CDR3 is made up of 13 amino acids. Germline loops: CDR1 KGHDR, CDR2 SFDVKD. In nucleotides, the CDR3 is TGTGCCACCACCAGGGACAGTGGGGGTAGTGCTTTCTTT. This gives the protein CATTRDSGGSAFF.

This clonotype was found a few times. The genes are TRBV27 and TRBJ2-7; 9 positions match TRBD1. Germline V CDR1 and CDR2: MNHEY, SMNVEV (reference sequence). The trim removed 0 bases at V and 4 bases at J, leaving 7 bases unmatched. The CDR3 covers 16 residues. In nucleotides, the CDR3 is TGTGCCAGCAGTTTATCAACAGGGGGCGGGTGGTACGAGCAGTACTTC. Its protein product is CASSLSTGGGWYEQYF.

This clonotype was counted between two and nine times. The chain couples TRBV7-2 to TRBJ1-1; D gene ambiguous. CDR1 is SGHTA, CDR2 FQGNSA, per germline. The CDR3 loop spans 13 amino acids. V lost 5 bases and J lost 4, with 11 bases in between. The CDR3 protein is CASSPRTATEAFF. CDR3 DNA sequence: TGTGCCAGCAGCCCCCGGACGGCCACTGAAGCTTTCTTT. Looking up the rest from reference TRBV7-2 and TRBJ1-1 gives the full variable domain: GAGVSQSPSNKVTEKGKDVELRCDPISGHTALYWYRQSLGQGLEFLIYFQGNSAPDKSGLPSDRFSAERTGGSVSTLTIQRTQQEDSAVYLCASSPRTATEAFFGQGTRLTVV.

This clonotype showed up just once. Being one base from a much bigger clone, this may be a read error. The missing conserved phenylalanine or tryptophan at the end of this CDR3 makes a read error likely. This chain uses TRBV12-3 or TRBV12-4 with TRBJ2-2, with TRBD1 identical over 8 bases. The CDR3 is made up of 14 amino acids. The V segment lost 8 bases and the J segment 5 bases; nucleotides outside the gene matches: 7. CDR3: CASLTGEWTGELFC. CDR3 nucleotides: TGTGCCAGCCTGACAGGGGAATGGACCGGGGAGCTGTTTTGT.

The J gene is TRBJ2-7, the V gene TRBV3-1; 10 bases align to TRBD2. The CDR3 has 17 amino acids. The germline V gene encodes CDR1 LGHDT and CDR2 YNNKEL (reference sequence). The ends lost 1 base at V and 4 bases at J; junction bases unmatched: 10. The CDR3 sequence is CASSQVPPSGSDYEQYF. As DNA, the CDR3 is TGTGCCAGCAGCCAAGTTCCTCCTAGCGGGAGTGATTACGAGCAGTACTTC.

This clonotype was seen a handful of times. J is TRBJ2-2 and V is TRBV24-1, with 7 bases that match TRBD1. Unmatched junction bases numbered 4, after V lost 4 bases and J lost 0 bases. CDR1 KGHDR and CDR2 SFDVKD come from the germline V gene. This CDR3 has 16 amino acids. The CDR3 DNA reads as TGTGCCACCAGTGAGGACAGGCGCGCGAACACCGGGGAGCTGTTTTTT. The encoded protein is CATSEDRRANTGELFF.